This T cell receptor beta chain is drawn from a study of T cells in Graves' hyperthyroidism and ophthalmopathy. This clonotype was observed a handful of times. CDR3 length: 16 residues. CDR1 and CDR2 from the germline V gene are LNHDA and SQIVND (reference sequence). Trimming shortened V by 3 bases and J by 0 bases, and 12 bases separated the two germline ends. TCR beta CDR3 sequences were amplified from RNA transcripts. HTBI primers were used for first-round RT-PCR of the TCR CDR3. TCRdb re-called the multiplex PCR reads through MiXCR, storing one row per CDR3 protein. The sample holds approximately 530,000 distinct CDR3 sequences, approximately 15% seen once.

This chain links TRBV19 with TRBJ2-4; D is uncertain. This receptor was taken from a woman between 18 and 29 years old with Graves' hyperthyroidism. The source material was blood. The CDR3 spells CASSIPFGIAKNIQYF. For the CDR3, the DNA is TGTGCCAGTAGTATCCCATTTGGCATAGCCAAAAACATTCAGTACTTC.